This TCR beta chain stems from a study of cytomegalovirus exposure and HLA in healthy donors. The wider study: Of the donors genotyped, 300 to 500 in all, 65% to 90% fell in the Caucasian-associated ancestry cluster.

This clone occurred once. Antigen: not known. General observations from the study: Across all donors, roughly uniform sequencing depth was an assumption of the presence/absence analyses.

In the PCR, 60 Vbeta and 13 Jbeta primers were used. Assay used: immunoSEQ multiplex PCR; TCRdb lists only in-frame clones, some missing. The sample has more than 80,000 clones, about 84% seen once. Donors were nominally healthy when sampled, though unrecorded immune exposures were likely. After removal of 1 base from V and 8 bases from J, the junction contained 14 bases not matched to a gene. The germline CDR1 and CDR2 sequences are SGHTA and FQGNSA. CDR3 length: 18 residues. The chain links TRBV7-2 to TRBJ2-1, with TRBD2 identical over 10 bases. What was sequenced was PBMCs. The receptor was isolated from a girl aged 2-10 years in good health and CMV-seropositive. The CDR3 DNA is TGTGCCAGCAGCTTAGGTTACCTAGCGGGAGTCACGGTTGATGAGCAGTTCTTC. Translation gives CASSLGYLAGVTVDEQFF.